The next 11 T cell receptor beta chains were all read from a single sample in a study of OX40 agonist ivuxolimab in advanced cancers. The library was made by the immunoSEQ multiplex PCR assay. TCRdb took over this immuneACCESS table, retaining in-frame rearrangements with V and J assigned. Such tables are incomplete; in checked studies, under half of the missing clones stem from an unresolved V gene, and the remainder is unexplained. The sample includes about 73,000 clones, with under 90% observed a single time. Approximately 2.6% of the sample goes to the ten largest clones. The starting material was CD4+ or CD8+ T cells sorted from blood, obtained in a trial of the OX40 agonist ivuxolimab. These receptors were taken from an adult with an advanced solid tumor such as melanoma, head and neck, liver or kidney cancer.

This chain connects TRBV18 to TRBJ2-3; maybe TRBD2 (6 bases). The CDR3 is made up of 14 amino acids. Per germline, CDR1 KGHSH and CDR2 LQKENI. The ends were cut back, 6 bases at V and 6 bases at J, with 16 bases in the middle. CDR3 residues: CASSPGDGADTQYF. For the CDR3, the DNA is TGTGCCAGCTCCCCGGGAGACGGGGCCGATACGCAGTATTTT.

V gene TRBV14 combines with J gene TRBJ1-1; perhaps TRBD1 as D (5 bases). V was trimmed by 4 bases and J by 11 bases, leaving 14 bases between them. In germline, CDR1 is SGHDN, CDR2 FVKESK. The length of the CDR3 is 12 residues. CDR3 sequence: CASSPSGRVAFF. The CDR3, as DNA: TGTGCCAGCAGCCCCAGTGGCAGGGTTGCTTTCTTT.

The chain has TRBV4-1 and TRBJ2-7, with TRBD2 as a possible D gene (5 bases). Germline-derived CDR1 and CDR2 are MGHRA and YSYEKL. With 3 bases removed from V and 3 bases from J, the gap between germline ends came to 15 bases. The CDR3 has 15 amino acids. The CDR3 reads CASSQQSLRDYEQYF. The DNA of the CDR3 is TGCGCCAGCAGCCAGCAAAGTTTGAGGGACTACGAGCAGTACTTC.

This clone has a handful of counts. CDR3 sequence: CASSETLGQGTSNSNQPQHF. The CDR3 DNA reads as TGTGCCAGCAGTGAAACTCTGGGACAGGGAACCTCAAATAGCAATCAGCCCCAGCATTTT. The chain uses TRBV2 and TRBJ1-5, with 9 bases that match TRBD1. Per the germline V gene, CDR1 is SNHLY and CDR2 is FYNNEI. The CDR3 is 20 residues long. V shed 2 bases, J shed 0 bases, and the junction held 14 bases outside the gene matches.

Here the CDR3 reads CASSPLLRPQTGIGGYTF. The CDR3 DNA sequence: TGTGCCAGCAGTCCCTTACTACGTCCTCAGACAGGGATTGGTGGCTACACCTTC. The chain links TRBV27 to TRBJ1-2; TRBD1 matches at 7 bases. The CDR3 loop spans 18 amino acids. Germline-derived CDR1 and CDR2 are MNHEY and SMNVEV (reference sequence). V shed 5 bases, J shed 7 bases, and the junction held 22 bases outside the gene matches.

The chain joins TRBV6-6 to TRBJ2-1; D gene unclear. CDR1 is MNHNY and CDR2 is SVGAGI in the germline V gene (reference sequence). Between the trimmed V and J ends, which lost 10 bases and 8 bases, there was a span of 15 bases. The length of the CDR3 is 12 residues. For the CDR3, the DNA is TGTGCCACAAGACCCGCTGGCGATGAGCAGTTCTTC. It specifies CATRPAGDEQFF.

The J gene is TRBJ2-3, the V gene TRBV7-6; D ambiguous. This CDR3 has 12 residues. The V end lost 1 base, the J end lost 3 bases, and 2 bases lay between the germline ends. Germline V gives CDR1 SGHVS, CDR2 FNYEAQ. The CDR3 sequence is CASSLGTDTQYF. The DNA of the CDR3 is TGTGCCAGCAGCTTAGGAACAGATACGCAGTATTTT.

In its sample, this clone was seen once. This sequence joins TRBV4-1 and TRBJ2-3, with 8 positions matching TRBD2. CDR3 length: 15 residues. V was pared by 4 bases and J by 2 bases, with 5 bases of the junction left unmatched. Per the germline V gene, CDR1 is MGHRA and CDR2 is YSYEKL. CDR3 DNA: TGCGCCAGCAGCCGCCTAGCGGGCAACACAGATACGCAGTATTTT. Translating it yields CASSRLAGNTDTQYF.

V gene TRBV5-4 combines with J gene TRBJ1-2; tentatively, D is TRBD1 (5 bases). V was pared by 4 bases and J by 8 bases, with 21 bases between. This CDR3 contains 15 residues. Germline V gives CDR1 SGHNT, CDR2 YYREEE (reference sequence). CDR3 protein: CASSPPFRGEKGYTF. CDR3 coding DNA: TGTGCCAGCAGCCCCCCCTTCCGGGGGGAAAAGGGCTACACCTTC.

In nucleotides, the CDR3 is TGTGCCTGGAGTGTAAAAGGACAGGGATACTTC. Its protein product is CAWSVKGQGYF. V gene TRBV30 combines with J gene TRBJ2-5; 8 bases are a match to TRBD1. After removal of 0 bases from V and 14 bases from J, the junction contained 5 bases not matched to a gene. The CDR3 sequence is 11 residues long. The germline V gene encodes CDR1 GTSNPN and CDR2 SVGIG (reference sequence).

The rearrangement links TRBV6-6 to TRBJ2-3; D possibly corresponds to TRBD2 (5 bases). The CDR3 is 12 residues long. Deletions cut 10 bases from V and 10 bases from J, with 18 bases between. Per the germline V gene, CDR1 is MNHNY and CDR2 is SVGAGI (reference sequence). This CDR3 reads CATSYGVNPQYF. The CDR3 DNA reads TGTGCCACCTCCTACGGGGTTAACCCGCAGTATTTT.